This T cell receptor beta chain was sequenced for a study of cytomegalovirus exposure and HLA in healthy donors. Study results and limitations: Some public TCRs appeared in many individuals, while most sequences were rare.

With regard to this clone: The antigen remains unidentified.

The CDR3 loop spans 14 amino acids. V lost 0 bases to trimming and J lost 5 bases, with 8 bases between them. Germline-derived CDR1 and CDR2 are LGHNA and YNFKEQ. With 60 Vbeta and 13 Jbeta primers, the PCR was carried out. TCRdb keeps only in-frame clones here, not all; method: immunoSEQ multiplex PCR. The table has 150,000 to 200,000 clones, about 80% seen once. This sequence was found in a woman aged 30 to 39 in good health and CMV-seropositive. This chain links TRBV4-2 with TRBJ2-1; no clear D. Material: PBMCs. CDR3 loop: CASSQESQDNEQFF. Written as DNA, the CDR3 is TGTGCCAGCAGCCAAGAATCGCAGGACAATGAGCAGTTCTTC.